A single sample gave rise to the 5 T cell receptor beta chains below, sequenced in a study of Ad26.COV2.S vaccination and SARS-CoV-2 variants. The treatment: roughly 19 received Ad26.COV2.S at low or high dose, single or two shots; roughly 5 received placebo; per-sample allocation not given. The samples were gathered on day 63 after the first injection of vaccine or placebo. Some clones are missing from TCRdb's copy, which holds only in-frame ones; the method was immunoSEQ multiplex PCR. The profile covers about 440,000 clones, with less than 95% appearing a single time and approximately 4.5% taken by the ten largest. The sample consisted of peripheral blood, taken in a trial of Ad26.COV2.S vaccine versus placebo. These TCRs come from a person aged 18-60 years who received the Ad26.COV2.S COVID-19 vaccine or a placebo.

This clone has a handful of counts. The rearrangement links TRBV28 to TRBJ1-6; TRBD1 aligns across 11 bases. CDR1 and CDR2 (germline): MDHEN, SYDVKM. This CDR3 spans 14 amino acids. V lost 6 bases and J lost 11; bases outside the gene matches: 6. The CDR3 coding sequence is TGTGCCAGCAGGCAACCGGGACAGGGGGCACCCCTCCACTTT. Translating it yields CASRQPGQGAPLHF.

This clone appeared a few times. The CDR3 DNA is TGTGCCAGTAGTCCCTCTAGCGGGAGGGCCGGCGAGCAGTACTTC. Translating gives CASSPSSGRAGEQYF. The rearrangement joins TRBV19 to TRBJ2-7; 12 bases fit TRBD2. The CDR3 loop spans 15 amino acids. V shed 5 bases and J 6 bases; nucleotides not matched to a gene: 8. CDR1 is LNHDA and CDR2 is SQIVND in the germline V gene (reference sequence).

This clone was seen only once. The rearrangement joins TRBV5-6 to TRBJ2-2; 8 bases are shared with TRBD2. The CDR3 totals 16 residues. Germline V gene lookup returns CDR1 SGHDT and CDR2 YYEEEE. V lost 1 base, J lost 3 bases, and 5 bases stayed unmatched. The CDR3 bases are TGTGCCAGCAGCTTGCCTAGCGGGCTTTACACCGGGGAGCTGTTTTTT. It is translated as CASSLPSGLYTGELFF.

V usage is TRBV11-2 and J usage is TRBJ1-6; a possible D gene is TRBD1 (5 bases). CDR1 is SGHAT, CDR2 FQNNGV, per germline. The CDR3 has 17 residues. V was cut by 7 bases and J by 5 bases, with 21 bases left in between. The CDR3 is CASTLFGGGGNNSPLHF. CDR3 nucleotide sequence: TGTGCCAGCACCCTTTTCGGGGGAGGTGGGAATAATTCACCCCTCCACTTT. Using reference TRBV11-2 and TRBJ1-6 for the parts outside the CDR3, the full variable domain is EAGVAQSPRYKIIEKRQSVAFWCNPISGHATLYWYQQILGQGPKLLIQFQNNGVVDDSQLPKDRFSAERLKGVDSTLKIQPAKLEDSAVYLCASTLFGGGGNNSPLHFGNGTRLTVT.

The chain employs TRBV10-3 and TRBJ2-2; D gene uncertain. The CDR3 runs to 16 residues. V gave up 6 bases and J gave up 5 bases, with 19 bases separating them. The V gene's germline CDR1 is ENHRY and CDR2 SYGVKD. DNA of the CDR3: TGTGCCATCAGCCCCCCCGGAACCCGCACGACCGGGGAGCTGTTTTTT. This encodes CAISPPGTRTTGELFF.